This is a list of T cell receptor beta chains from one sample in a study of blood T cell repertoires in COVID-19. Sequencing was performed with immunoSEQ multiplex PCR; in TCRdb, only in-frame clones are kept and a portion is missing. The sample comprises roughly 100,000 clones, roughly nine tenths of which are singletons, and 3% to 3.5% rests with the top ten. Sequencing was done on a sample of peripheral blood. The origin of the receptors is a man aged 50 to 60 in a cohort sampled during active COVID-19. CDR3s include the opening cysteine and the closing phenylalanine or tryptophan. The D gene is left open where the match is weak. Clone size is not always given. Where it is, it says once, few, many or a class for expanded clones.

TRBJ1-4	.	TRBV9	.	CASSPGRDEKLFF	TGTGCCAGCAGCCCCGGTCGGGATGAAAAACTGTTTTTT
TRBJ2-3	TRBD1	TRBV7-8	.	CASSFFQGGPTDTQYF	TGTGCCAGCAGCTTTTTTCAAGGGGGCCCCACAGATACGCAGTATTTT
TRBJ1-4	.	TRBV24-1	.	CATSDSSFGEKLFF	TGTGCCACCAGTGATTCAAGTTTCGGGGAAAAACTGTTTTTT
TRBJ2-5	TRBD2	TRBV7-7	.	CASSSRRGGRYQETQYF	TGTGCTAGCAGCTCCCGCCGGGGGGGCAGATACCAAGAGACCCAGTACTTC
TRBJ2-3	.	TRBV9	.	CASSAGGRAGDTQYF	TGTGCCAGCAGCGCCGGGGGGCGTGCTGGAGATACGCAGTATTTT
TRBJ1-5	TRBD1	TRBV19	.	CASSQRGLRAGGRQPQHF	TGTGCCAGTAGCCAAAGGGGGCTGAGGGCAGGGGGACGTCAGCCCCAGCATTTT
TRBJ2-2	.	TRBV7-9	.	CASSLEGVSGELFF	TGTGCCAGCAGCTTAGAAGGGGTCAGCGGGGAGCTGTTTTTT
TRBJ2-3	.	TRBV3-1/TRBV3-2	.	CASSLRAVTDTQYF	TGTGCCAGCAGCCTTAGAGCTGTCACAGATACGCAGTATTTT
TRBJ2-1	.	TRBV7-2	.	CASSLAGAYLNNEQFF	TGTGCCAGCAGCTTAGCAGGGGCTTATCTAAACAATGAGCAGTTCTTC
TRBJ2-1	TRBD1	TRBV11-2	.	CASTGQDLYNEQFF	TGTGCCAGCACTGGACAGGATCTTTACAATGAGCAGTTCTTC
TRBJ2-3	TRBD2	TRBV29-1	.	CSVLAGVSTDTQYF	TGCAGCGTATTAGCGGGGGTGTCCACAGATACGCAGTATTTT
TRBJ1-1	.	TRBV9	.	CASSVGAAGYTEAFF	TGTGCCAGCAGCGTAGGGGCAGCCGGCTACACTGAAGCTTTCTTT
TRBJ1-1	.	TRBV3-1/TRBV3-2	.	CASSQSGGDTEAFF	TGTGCCAGCAGCCAAAGTGGAGGTGATACTGAAGCTTTCTTT
TRBJ2-3	.	TRBV6-6	.	CASSPGGGGDTQYF	TGTGCCAGCAGCCCAGGGGGCGGGGGAGATACGCAGTATTTT
TRBJ1-6	TRBD1	TRBV9	.	CASSPRQGIYNSPLHF	TGTGCCAGCAGCCCGAGACAGGGAATCTATAATTCACCCCTCCACTTT
TRBJ1-2	.	TRBV14	.	CASSQVQGYGYTF	TGTGCCAGCAGCCAAGTACAGGGTTATGGCTACACCTTC
TRBJ1-5	TRBD1	TRBV18	.	CASSLNRGPQPQHF	TGTGCCAGCTCGCTCAACAGGGGGCCTCAGCCCCAGCATTTT
TRBJ1-5	TRBD1	TRBV19	.	CATYQGAGNQPQHF	TGTGCCACGTATCAGGGGGCCGGCAATCAGCCCCAGCATTTT
TRBJ1-1	.	TRBV20-1	.	CSASRYTEAFF	TGCAGTGCATCACGGTACACTGAAGCTTTCTTT
TRBJ2-1	TRBD2	TRBV4-3	.	CASSQDPTSGGWDEQFF	TGCGCCAGCAGCCAAGATCCTACTAGCGGGGGGTGGGATGAGCAGTTCTTC
TRBJ1-6	.	TRBV3-1/TRBV3-2	.	CASSRQEPHSPLHF	TGTGCCAGCAGCCGACAGGAGCCCCATTCACCCCTCCACTTT
TRBJ1-3	.	TRBV5-1	.	CASSLEPGTPYDF	TGCGCCAGCAGCTTGGAGCCGGGAACACCATATGATTTT
TRBJ2-5	TRBD1	TRBV5-1	.	CASSPGTAEETQYF	TGCGCCAGCAGCCCGGGGACAGCCGAAGAGACCCAGTACTTC
TRBJ1-5	.	TRBV28	.	CASSYQALQPQHF	TGTGCCAGCAGTTACCAGGCCCTTCAGCCCCAGCATTTT
TRBJ1-1	.	TRBV24-1	.	CATSDPNTEAFF	TGTGCCACCAGTGACCCTAACACTGAAGCTTTCTTT
TRBJ1-2	.	TRBV5-6	.	CASSGSPDGYTF	TGTGCCAGCAGCGGCAGTCCCGATGGCTACACCTTC
TRBJ1-3	TRBD1	TRBV11-3	.	CASRGQSAGNTIYF	TGTGCCAGCAGGGGACAGTCAGCTGGAAACACCATATATTTT
TRBJ2-5	.	TRBV5-1	.	CASSSDSSKGTQYF	TGCGCCAGCAGCTCCGACAGTTCAAAGGGGACCCAGTACTTC
TRBJ2-5	.	TRBV3-1/TRBV3-2	.	CASSATRGETQYF	TGTGCCAGCAGTGCGACTAGAGGGGAGACCCAGTACTTC
TRBJ2-7	.	TRBV12-3/TRBV12-4	.	CASSRGEAYEQYF	TGTGCCAGCTCCAGGGGTGAAGCCTACGAGCAGTACTTC
TRBJ1-4	.	TRBV18	.	CASSPAATVEKLFF	TGTGCCAGCTCACCCGCAGCGACAGTTGAAAAACTGTTTTTT
TRBJ2-4	TRBD2	TRBV5-8	.	CASSRLREGGGNIQYF	TGTGCCAGCAGCCGTTTGAGGGAGGGAGGAGGAAACATTCAGTACTTC
TRBJ2-2	.	TRBV6-5	.	CASSYDGVTGELFF	TGTGCCAGCAGTTACGACGGGGTCACCGGGGAGCTGTTTTTT
TRBJ1-1	TRBD1	TRBV12-5	.	CASGLAKGQVNTEAFF	TGTGCTAGTGGTTTGGCGAAGGGACAGGTAAACACTGAAGCTTTCTTT
TRBJ1-1	.	TRBV3-1/TRBV3-2	.	CASSQAGGPLF	TGTGCCAGCAGCCAAGCCGGGGGGCCGCTCTTT
TRBJ1-3	.	TRBV5-5	.	CASSLGGKVGRNTIYF	TGTGCCAGCAGCTTGGGCGGGAAGGTCGGCCGAAACACCATATATTTT
TRBJ1-2	.	TRBV12-3/TRBV12-4	.	CASKRGGGYGYTF	TGTGCCAGCAAGCGAGGGGGTGGCTATGGCTACACCTTC
TRBJ2-7	TRBD1	TRBV24-1	.	CATSEGQVGGYEQYF	TGTGCCACCAGTGAGGGACAGGTTGGAGGATACGAGCAGTACTTC
TRBJ2-5	TRBD1	TRBV13	once	CATSHRGGQTGETQYF	TGTGCCACAAGCCACCGAGGGGGACAGACGGGAGAGACCCAGTACTTC
TRBJ2-7	TRBD2	TRBV2	.	CASRASGVYEQYF	TGTGCCAGCAGGGCTAGCGGGGTCTACGAGCAGTACTTC
TRBJ2-7	.	TRBV12-3/TRBV12-4	.	CASSLSGSYEQYF	TGTGCCAGCAGTTTGAGCGGATCCTACGAGCAGTACTTC
TRBJ2-5	TRBD2	TRBV5-4	.	CASSLSGGQETQYF	TGTGCCAGCAGCTTATCGGGGGGCCAAGAGACCCAGTACTTC
TRBJ1-2	TRBD1	TRBV5-4	.	CASSLAGTGGHYGYTF	TGTGCCAGCAGCTTGGCCGGGACAGGGGGGCACTATGGCTACACCTTC
TRBJ1-5	TRBD1	TRBV6-2/TRBV6-3	.	CASSYSNRGAVGQPQHF	TGTGCCAGCAGTTACTCGAACAGGGGGGCAGTGGGGCAGCCCCAGCATTTT
TRBJ1-2	TRBD1	TRBV3-1/TRBV3-2	many	CASSLAGQGTNYGYTF	TGTGCCAGCAGCCTTGCGGGACAGGGCACAAACTATGGCTACACCTTC
TRBJ2-3	TRBD2	TRBV5-4	.	CASSFPSGGASVDTDTQYF	TGTGCCAGCAGCTTCCCCAGCGGGGGGGCCTCGGTCGACACAGATACGCAGTATTTT